This T cell receptor (beta chain) was identified in a study of Ad26.COV2.S vaccination and SARS-CoV-2 variants. Overall study results and limits: Recipients given vaccine exceeded placebo recipients in spike-specific TCR breadth.

Method: immunoSEQ multiplex PCR; TCRdb's copy keeps in-frame clones and lacks some. The sample carries 300,000 to 400,000 clones, roughly 90% recorded once. Turning to this clone: Its target is not known.

Indicated treatment: about 20 received Ad26.COV2.S at low or high dose, single or two shots; five or six received placebo; per-sample allocation not given. On day 63 after the first injection, vaccine and placebo recipients gave samples. The CDR3 extends over 12 amino acids. Trimming removed 6 bases from V and 6 bases from J, with 8 bases in between. Germline V gene sequence: CDR1 SEHNR, CDR2 FQNEAQ (reference sequence). The chain carries TRBV7-9 and TRBJ2-2; D gene ambiguous. The sample consisted of peripheral blood, taken in a trial of Ad26.COV2.S vaccine versus placebo. The TCR comes from a person aged 18-60 years who received the Ad26.COV2.S COVID-19 vaccine or a placebo. The CDR3: CASSLRPGELFF. The CDR3 DNA reads TGTGCCAGCAGTCTCCGTCCCGGGGAGCTGTTTTTT.